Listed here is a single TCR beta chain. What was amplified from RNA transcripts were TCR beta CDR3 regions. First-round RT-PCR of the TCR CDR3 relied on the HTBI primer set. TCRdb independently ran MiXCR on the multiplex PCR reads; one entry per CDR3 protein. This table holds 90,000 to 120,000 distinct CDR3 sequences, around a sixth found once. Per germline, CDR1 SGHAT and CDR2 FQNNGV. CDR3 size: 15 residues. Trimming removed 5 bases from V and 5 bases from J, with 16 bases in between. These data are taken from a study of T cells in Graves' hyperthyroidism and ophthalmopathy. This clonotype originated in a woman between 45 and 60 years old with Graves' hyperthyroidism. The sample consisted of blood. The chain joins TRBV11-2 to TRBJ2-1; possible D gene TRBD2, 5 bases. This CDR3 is CASSHREGINNEQFF. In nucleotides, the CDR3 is TGTGCCAGCAGCCACCGAGAGGGAATAAACAATGAGCAGTTCTTC.